The 5 T cell receptor beta chains below come from one sample, sequenced in a study of blood T cell repertoires in COVID-19. Repertoires were generated with immunoSEQ multiplex PCR, while TCRdb's copy carries only in-frame clones and drops some. Of more than 100,000 clones in the sample, 70% to 90% were seen once. Material: peripheral blood. These receptors all stem from a man aged 35 to 55 with acute or convalescent COVID-19.

This clone is a singleton in its sample. The rearrangement links TRBV27 to TRBJ2-3; the D is unclear. Trimming left V 3 bases short and J 6 bases short, with 10 bases between. The CDR3 sequence is 13 residues long. The germline V gene has CDR1 MNHEY and CDR2 SMNVEV (reference sequence). CDR3 nucleotide sequence: TGTGCCAGCAGTTTTTCGTACGGGGATACGCAGTATTTT. This encodes CASSFSYGDTQYF.

The rearrangement uses TRBV7-8 and TRBJ2-7, with D possibly being TRBD1 (6 bases). The germline gives CDR1 SGHVS, CDR2 FQNEAQ. V dropped 6 bases and J dropped 3 bases, with 18 bases sitting between them. The CDR3 is 15 residues long. In DNA, the CDR3 is TGTGCCAGCAGTAAGAACAGGGCTCTGGGCTACGAGCAGTACTTC. Translation gives CASSKNRALGYEQYF.

The chain joins TRBV5-8 to TRBJ1-5; tentative D call: TRBD1 (6 bases). This CDR3 region has 15 residues. V was shortened by 4 bases and J by 4 bases, with 15 bases between the two germline ends. Germline V CDR1 and CDR2: SGHTS, YDEGEE. CDR3 sequence reads: CASSPRDTWNQPQHF. CDR3 DNA sequence: TGTGCCAGCAGCCCCCGGGACACCTGGAATCAGCCCCAGCATTTT.

This chain connects TRBV3-1 (or the pseudogene TRBV3-2) to TRBJ1-1; D ambiguous. CDR3 size: 13 residues. Between the trimmed V and J ends, which lost 7 bases and 2 bases, there was a span of 11 bases. Germline V gives CDR1 LGHDT, CDR2 YNNKEL (reference sequence). This CDR3 is CASTHKINTEAFF. Here the CDR3 DNA reads TGTGCCAGCACCCATAAAATAAACACTGAAGCTTTCTTT.

CDR3 sequence (DNA): TGTGCGGGCGGGAGGGGCAATGAGCAGTTCTTC. Its protein is CAGGRGNEQFF. V gene TRBV12-3 or TRBV12-4 combines with J gene TRBJ2-1; 9 bases are shared with TRBD2. The CDR3 length is 11 residues.